The rows below give T cell receptor beta chains drawn from one sample of a study of early T cells in non-severe SARS-CoV-2 infection. TCRdb ran MiXCR on the 5' RACE reads and lists one entry per CDR3 protein. Among tens of thousands of distinct CDR3 sequences listed, roughly a tenth were seen once. The material sequenced was whole blood. These receptors all stem from an adult who was a healthcare worker with PCR-confirmed SARS-CoV-2 infection or an uninfected control (not recorded which). Each CDR3 is given with its conserved first and last residue. A D gene is named only where the DNA matches it firmly. Only part of the rows carry a size: once, few, many, or a class if the clone is expanded.

>TRBJ1-1|-|TRBV7-3|many
TGTGCCAGCAGCTTAATGGTGGGGAACACTGAAGCTTTCTTT
CASSLMVGNTEAFF
>TRBJ2-4|-|TRBV21-1|-
TGTGCCAGCAGCAAAGAGGGCAGACCAGCCAAAAACATTCAGTACTTC
CASSKEGRPAKNIQYF
>TRBJ2-3|-|TRBV7-6|-
TGTGCCAGCAGCCCTGGCACAGATACGCAGTATTTT
CASSPGTDTQYF
>TRBJ2-2|TRBD2|TRBV12-3/TRBV12-4|-
TGTGCCAGCCGATCCAGCCTAGCGGGGAACACCGGGGAGCTGTTTTTT
CASRSSLAGNTGELFF
>TRBJ2-7|-|TRBV6-5|-
TGTGCCAGCAGTTACTCTGGAAGGGTCCGCGAGCAGTACTTC
CASSYSGRVREQYF
>TRBJ2-1|TRBD2|TRBV6-6|many
TGTGCCAGCAGTTACCAGGCAGCGGGAGGTTACAATGAGCAGTTCTTC
CASSYQAAGGYNEQFF
>TRBJ2-5|-|TRBV6-1|few
TGTGCCAGCAGTGGCGCCCTGAACCCCCAAGAGACCCAGTACTTC
CASSGALNPQETQYF
>TRBJ2-3|-|TRBV20-1|-
TGCAGTGCCTACCGGGCCGACGGAGGAGATACGCAGTATTTT
CSAYRADGGDTQYF
>TRBJ2-1|-|TRBV12-3/TRBV12-4|few
TGTGCCAGCAGTTTACCCGGGGCGGATGAGCAGTTCTTC
CASSLPGADEQFF
>TRBJ1-4|-|TRBV20-1|few
TGCAGTGCTAGGATGGGAAATGAAAAACTGTTTTTT
CSARMGNEKLFF
>TRBJ1-1|TRBD1|TRBV29-1|-
TGCAGCACTGACAGGGGGGGATTGAACACTGAAGCTTTCTTT
CSTDRGGLNTEAFF
>TRBJ2-1|-|TRBV29-1|-
TGCAGCGTTGAGGGGGGAACCTACAATGAGCAGTTCTTC
CSVEGGTYNEQFF
>TRBJ1-4|TRBD1|TRBV7-8|many
TGTGCCAGCAGCGGTACCGGGACAGGGAATGAAAAACTGTTTTTT
CASSGTGTGNEKLFF
>TRBJ1-4|-|TRBV7-9|-
TGTGCCAGCAGCTTAGATCACTATGAAAAACTGTTTTTT
CASSLDHYEKLFF
>TRBJ1-3|-|TRBV7-9|-
TGTGCCAGCAGCTTAAGTCTGGCGGGGAACACCATATATTTT
CASSLSLAGNTIYF
>TRBJ2-5|TRBD1|TRBV27|-
TGTGCCAGCAGCCACGGACAGGGCGGGCGGGAGACCCAGTACTTC
CASSHGQGGRETQYF
>TRBJ1-2|TRBD1|TRBV7-8|many
TGTGCCAGCAGCTTAGCTCGGGGACAGGGTTTGGGTGGCTACACCTTC
CASSLARGQGLGGYTF
>TRBJ1-5|-|TRBV29-1|many
TGCAGCGTTGAACGCAGGGGAGGCAATCAGCCCCAGCATTTT
CSVERRGGNQPQHF
>TRBJ2-7|TRBD1|TRBV5-1|-
TGCGCCAGCAGCTTGGCCGGGACAGCTACCTACGAGCAGTACTTC
CASSLAGTATYEQYF
>TRBJ2-7|TRBD2|TRBV20-1|-
TGCAGGGGAAGCGGGAGGGCCACTTACGAGCAGTACTTC
CRGSGRATYEQYF
>TRBJ2-1|-|TRBV2|few
TGTGCCAGCAGTGACAGGGCATCCTACAATGAGCAGTTCTTC
CASSDRASYNEQFF
>TRBJ1-1|-|TRBV2|many
TGTGCCAGCAGTGGGACTTTCGATCGTGAAGCTTTCTTT
CASSGTFDREAFF
>TRBJ1-2|-|TRBV7-2|many
TGTGCCAGCAGCTTAGCCCAAACAGGGAGCGGAGCAGGCTACACCTTC
CASSLAQTGSGAGYTF
>TRBJ2-1|-|TRBV20-1|many
TGCAGTGCCCCCCGGGGAGCTTCCTACAATGAGCAGTTCTTC
CSAPRGASYNEQFF
>TRBJ2-3|-|TRBV7-2|-
TGTGCCAGCAGCTCTCCAACTAGGGTTAGCACAGATACGCAGTATTTT
CASSSPTRVSTDTQYF
>TRBJ2-7|-|TRBV12-3/TRBV12-4|-
TGTGCCAGCAGTATAGGACAGAGCGACGAGCAGTACTTC
CASSIGQSDEQYF
>TRBJ1-1|-|TRBV11-1|-
TGTGCCAGCAGCTTCGGCAGGGGGAACACTGAAGCTTTCTTT
CASSFGRGNTEAFF
>TRBJ2-6|-|TRBV30|many
TGTGCCTGGAAGGAGGGGGTGACCCTCTCTGGGGCCAACGTCCTGACTTTC
CAWKEGVTLSGANVLTF
>TRBJ2-1|-|TRBV7-3|many
TGTGCCAGCAGCTTAACGGGGCACGGTGAGGGGGAGCAGTTCTTC
CASSLTGHGEGEQFF
>TRBJ2-7|-|TRBV7-2|many
TGTGCCAGCAGCTTAGACAAGGGTCCTTCCTACGAGCAGTACTTC
CASSLDKGPSYEQYF
>TRBJ2-3|-|TRBV27|many
TGTGCCAGCAGTTTATGGGGATCCCGGGCCACGCAGTATTTT
CASSLWGSRATQYF
>TRBJ2-2|TRBD2|TRBV2|many
TGTGCCAGCAGTGAATGGGCTAGCGGGAGTATTAGCGGGGAGCTGTTTTTT
CASSEWASGSISGELFF
>TRBJ2-2|-|TRBV11-2|few
TGTGCCAGCAGCCCCCTCCCGGCTAGGGAGCTGTTTTTT
CASSPLPARELFF
>TRBJ1-5|TRBD1|TRBV6-2/TRBV6-3|few
TGTGCCAGCAGCCTGGACAGGGGAAATCAGCCCCAGCATTTT
CASSLDRGNQPQHF
>TRBJ2-6|-|TRBV7-2|-
TGTGCCAGCAGCTTCAAGCCGGGCTCTGGGGCCAACGTCCTGACTTTC
CASSFKPGSGANVLTF
>TRBJ2-5|TRBD2|TRBV29-1|few
TGCAGCGTTGGACTAGCGGGAAACCAAGAGACCCAGTACTTC
CSVGLAGNQETQYF
>TRBJ2-1|TRBD2|TRBV30|many
TGTGCCTGGAGTCCCATGTGGGGAGGGGACAATGAGCAGTTCTTC
CAWSPMWGGDNEQFF
>TRBJ1-4|-|TRBV11-2|-
TGTGCCAGCAGCTTAGCTTCCGCAGTGAATGAAAAACTGTTTTTT
CASSLASAVNEKLFF
>TRBJ1-6|-|TRBV11-1|-
TGTGCCAGCAGACGACCATGGGAAGGCTATAATTCACCCCTCCACTTT
CASRRPWEGYNSPLHF
>TRBJ1-2|TRBD1|TRBV7-7|many
TGTGCTAGCAGCTTAGGGGACAGGGGGACCGTCGACGGCTACACCTTC
CASSLGDRGTVDGYTF
>TRBJ2-3|TRBD2|TRBV12-3/TRBV12-4|many
TGTGCCAGCAGTTCTGTGGGGGGGACTCGGACGCAGTATTTT
CASSSVGGTRTQYF
>TRBJ1-4|-|TRBV7-9|few
TGTGCCAGCAGCTACGCGGAAAAACTGTTTTTT
CASSYAEKLFF
>TRBJ1-2|TRBD1|TRBV11-2|many
TGTGCCAGCAGCCAAACTGGGACAGGGTACTATGGCTACACCTTC
CASSQTGTGYYGYTF
>TRBJ2-1|TRBD2|TRBV11-2|-
TGTGCCAGCGGCCAAGGGACTAGCGGGAACGCCTACAATGAGCAGTTCTTC
CASGQGTSGNAYNEQFF
>TRBJ2-7|TRBD2|TRBV2|few
TGTGCCAGCCAGACTAGCGGATACTCCTACGAGCAGTACTTC
CASQTSGYSYEQYF
>TRBJ2-1|TRBD2|TRBV19|many
TGTGCCAGCAAGCGGGAGAAGGGTCCAGGTGAGCAGTTCTTC
CASKREKGPGEQFF
>TRBJ2-7|TRBD2|TRBV5-5|few
TGTGCCAGCAGCCGGGGCCCTAGCGGGAACATCTACGAGCAGTACTTC
CASSRGPSGNIYEQYF
>TRBJ1-4|TRBD1|TRBV7-2|-
TGTGCCAGCAGCTGGGGACAGGGGATCGGGCTTAATGAAAAACTGTTTTTT
CASSWGQGIGLNEKLFF
>TRBJ2-7|TRBD2|TRBV27|few
TGTGCCAGCAGTTTTCTCGGACTAGCGGGCTACGAGCAGTACTTC
CASSFLGLAGYEQYF
>TRBJ2-1|TRBD2|TRBV9|many
TGTGCCAGCAGCCGGACTAGCGGAGAGCAGTTCTTC
CASSRTSGEQFF
>TRBJ1-1|-|TRBV7-3|-
TGTGCCAGCAGCTTAAGGGATGACGCTTTCTTT
CASSLRDDAFF
>TRBJ2-3|-|TRBV7-6|few
TGTGCCAGCAGACTAGGCCGACCGGGGCCCTTT
CASRLGRPGPF
>TRBJ1-2|-|TRBV12-3/TRBV12-4|few
TGTGCCAGCAGTACAGAGGACCGTGGGACATACCTTCATTGGGGCTACACCTTC
CASSTEDRGTYLHWGYTF